The 13 T cell receptor beta chains in this list originate from one sample, sequenced in a study of blood T cell repertoires in COVID-19. TCRdb's table, derived via immunoSEQ multiplex PCR, lists solely in-frame clones and lacks some. This sample has roughly 44,000 clones, with 70% to 90% found just once. Material: peripheral blood. These receptors were taken from a man older than 75 with acute or convalescent COVID-19.

The chain joins TRBV28 to TRBJ1-1, with D maybe TRBD1 (6 bases). The CDR3 has 16 residues. V was shortened by 3 bases and J by 1 base, with 15 bases between the two germline ends. Germline loops: CDR1 MDHEN, CDR2 SYDVKM. The CDR3 coding sequence is TGTGCCAGCAGTTTGCTAACAGGGCCCCAGAACACTGAAGCTTTCTTT. Amino acid sequence: CASSLLTGPQNTEAFF.

This chain uses TRBV19 with TRBJ1-2; tentative D call: TRBD1 (5 bases). This CDR3 comprises 13 residues. Germline values: CDR1 LNHDA, CDR2 SQIVND (reference sequence). Trimming removed 7 bases from V and 4 bases from J, with 13 bases in between. The CDR3, as DNA: TGTGCCAGTACCGTGGGGCAATCCTATGGCTACACCTTC. This gives the protein CASTVGQSYGYTF.

The V call is TRBV5-1, the J call TRBJ2-1; 9 positions agree with TRBD1. The CDR3 contains 16 residues. V gave up 3 bases and J gave up 3 bases; unmatched junction bases: 7. From germline, CDR1 is SGHRS and CDR2 YFSETQ. In DNA, the CDR3 is TGCGCCAGCAGCTGGGTGGGACAGGGAGACTACAATGAGCAGTTCTTC. Amino acid sequence: CASSWVGQGDYNEQFF.

This clone was seen just once. The chain employs TRBV3-1 (or the pseudogene TRBV3-2) and TRBJ1-2; D remains unclear. Germline-derived CDR1 and CDR2 are LGHDT and YNNKEL (reference sequence). There are 14 residues in the CDR3. Deletions cut 0 bases from V and 4 bases from J, with 9 bases between. CDR3 nucleotides: TGTGCCAGCAGCCAAGATAGATCCTCCTATGGCTACACCTTC. It codes for CASSQDRSSYGYTF.

The V call is TRBV6-1, the J call TRBJ1-5; D possibly corresponds to TRBD1 (6 bases). Per germline, CDR1 MNHNS and CDR2 SASEGT. Trimming shortened V by 1 base and J by 9 bases, and 16 bases separated the two germline ends. This CDR3 region has 15 residues. CDR3 nucleotide sequence: TGTGCCAGCAGTGAAGGAGGGGGGGCGGCATGGCCCCAGCATTTT. Translated, it gives CASSEGGGAAWPQHF.

The chain has TRBV19 and TRBJ2-7; tentative D call: TRBD1 (5 bases). The V end lost 2 bases, the J end lost 1 base, and 12 bases lay between the germline ends. The CDR3 spans 15 residues. CDR1 and CDR2 (germline): LNHDA, SQIVND (reference sequence). The CDR3 sequence is CASSIFSGRSYEQYF. The CDR3 nucleotides are TGTGCCAGTAGTATATTCTCAGGGCGATCCTACGAGCAGTACTTC.

The genes are TRBV3-1 (or the pseudogene TRBV3-2) and TRBJ1-2; 7 positions match TRBD1. Germline loops: CDR1 LGHDT, CDR2 YNNKEL (reference sequence). This CDR3 is built from 13 residues. The V segment lost 5 bases and the J segment 6 bases; nucleotides outside the gene matches: 6. DNA of the CDR3: TGTGCCAGCAGCTCGACAGGGAGAAATGGCTACACCTTC. Translated, it gives CASSSTGRNGYTF.

This chain uses TRBV5-1 with TRBJ2-1, with a tentative D call TRBD1 (6 bases). This CDR3 has 15 residues. The germline CDR1 and CDR2 sequences are SGHRS and YFSETQ. The V end was cut by 4 bases, the J end by 1 base, with 12 bases between. For the CDR3, the DNA is TGCGCCAGCAGCGCCCGGACAGCGTCCTACAATGAGCAGTTCTTC. Translating it yields CASSARTASYNEQFF.

The rearrangement uses TRBV11-2 and TRBJ2-3; 7 nucleotides match TRBD2. After removal of 0 bases from V and 5 bases from J, the junction contained 5 bases not matched to a gene. Germline CDR1 SGHAT, CDR2 FQNNGV. CDR3 length equals 15 residues. In nucleotides, the CDR3 is TGTGCCAGCAGCTTAGATCCACAGCGGGGAGATACGCAGTATTTT. Translated: CASSLDPQRGDTQYF. The full variable domain, its missing parts supplied by reference TRBV11-2 and TRBJ2-3, is EAGVAQSPRYKIIEKRQSVAFWCNPISGHATLYWYQQILGQGPKLLIQFQNNGVVDDSQLPKDRFSAERLKGVDSTLKIQPAKLEDSAVYLCASSLDPQRGDTQYFGPGTRLTVL.

This sequence joins TRBV3-1 (or the pseudogene TRBV3-2) and TRBJ2-1; 10 nucleotides line up with TRBD2. The CDR3 runs to 14 residues. Per the germline V gene, CDR1 is LGHDT and CDR2 is YNNKEL (reference sequence). After removal of 4 bases from V and 5 bases from J, the junction contained 2 bases not matched to a gene. The CDR3 DNA reads TGTGCCAGCAGCCTTAGCGGGGGGAACAATGAGCAGTTCTTC. Its translation: CASSLSGGNNEQFF.

V and J are TRBV19 and TRBJ1-2, with no clear D. V was cut by 3 bases and J by 4 bases, with 9 bases left in between. In germline, CDR1 is LNHDA, CDR2 SQIVND (reference sequence). The CDR3 is 13 residues long. Here the CDR3 DNA reads TGTGCCAGTAGTATGAGGGAAGGCTATGGCTACACCTTC. It yields the protein CASSMREGYGYTF.

The rearrangement uses TRBV5-1 and TRBJ1-5; a possible D gene is TRBD1 (6 bases). CDR1 SGHRS and CDR2 YFSETQ come from the germline V gene. The CDR3 runs 16 residues. V lost 0 bases, J lost 0 bases, and 10 bases lay in between. CDR3 sequence reads: CASSLGDRYSNQPQHF. The CDR3 DNA reads as TGCGCCAGCAGCTTGGGCGACAGGTATAGCAATCAGCCCCAGCATTTT. Using reference TRBV5-1 and TRBJ1-5 for the parts outside the CDR3, the full variable domain is KAGVTQTPRYLIKTRGQQVTLSCSPISGHRSVSWYQQTPGQGLQFLFEYFSETQRNKGNFPGRFSGRQFSNSRSEMNVSTLELGDSALYLCASSLGDRYSNQPQHFGDGTRLSIL.

The chain employs TRBV28 and TRBJ1-2, with D possibly matching TRBD1 (5 bases). The CDR3 is 15 residues long. V was cut by 7 bases and J by 5 bases, with 20 bases left in between. Germline V gives CDR1 MDHEN, CDR2 SYDVKM. CDR3 coding DNA: TGTGCCAGCATGACAGACGTTCCGCCTTCATATGGCTACACCTTC. Amino acids: CASMTDVPPSYGYTF.